This T cell receptor (beta chain) was obtained from a study of control samples from healthy donors and cancer patients. This CDR3 spans 16 amino acids. Germline CDR1 reads LNHDA; CDR2 reads SQIVND (reference sequence). V was shortened by 5 bases and J by 8 bases, with 24 bases between the two germline ends. Sequencing was performed with immunoSEQ multiplex PCR; in TCRdb, only in-frame clones are kept and a portion is missing. The data show roughly 450,000 clones, with 80% to 95% seen just once and 5.5% to 8% held by the top ten. What was sequenced was PBMCs. The chain links TRBV19 to TRBJ1-1; no definite D call. The sequence came from a man aged 35 to 55 with head and neck cancer. CDR3 sequence reads: CASSQESLITRLEAFF. The CDR3 DNA is TGTGCCAGTAGTCAGGAGTCCCTTATAACCCGCCTAGAAGCTTTCTTT.